This T cell receptor beta chain emerged from a study of blood T cells in healthy people across ages. This clonotype was detected only a few times. The use of a sample-barcoded 5' primer and a J-beta primer mix characterized a second PCR of 7 to 11 cycles. One entry per CDR3 protein results from TCRdb running MiXCR on the 5' RACE reads. The sample lists fewer than 700,000 distinct CDR3 sequences, 40% to 45% occurring once. CDR1 and CDR2 (germline): MDHEN, SYDVKM. The CDR3 is 16 residues long. The V segment lost 2 bases and the J segment 5 bases; nucleotides outside the gene matches: 8. The rearrangement uses TRBV28 and TRBJ1-4, with 7 bases aligning to TRBD1. The TCR comes from a man older than 75 in good health. The sample taken for sequencing was blood. Written as DNA, the CDR3 is TGTGCCAGCAGTTTAGTCGGGACAGCCCTCAATGAAAAACTGTTTTTT. Protein product: CASSLVGTALNEKLFF.